The clone carrying this TCR beta chain was observed at least ten times. The antigen is undetermined. The data originate from a study of T cells in Graves' hyperthyroidism and ophthalmopathy. For the study at large: Peripheral blood sampling occurred at initial diagnosis, before any treatment.

The CDR3 is 15 residues long. Germline CDR1 GTSNPN, CDR2 SVGIG (reference sequence). Losses at the gene ends were 2 bases for V and 5 bases for J; bases not matched to a gene: 8. Findings and limits, study-wide: Ophthalmopathy got predicted by the model a median roughly 6.4 months before its onset. Also found in blood were most expanded thyroid clonotypes above 0.001.

RNA transcripts served as the template for amplifying TCR beta CDR3 regions. Initially, a first-round RT-PCR of the TCR CDR3 employed the HTBI primer set. TCRdb fed the multiplex PCR reads into MiXCR, producing one record per CDR3 protein. The sample carries approximately 740,000 distinct CDR3 sequences, less than 15% recorded once. Patients counted as stable if ophthalmopathy did not develop within 18 months. The TCR sequence derives from a woman in her late teens or twenties with Graves' hyperthyroidism. The V gene is TRBV30, the J gene TRBJ1-1, with 10 bases that match TRBD1. The specimen sequenced was blood. The CDR3 here is CAWSLRTGGRTEAFF. The CDR3 region has the DNA TGTGCCTGGAGTTTAAGGACAGGGGGAAGAACTGAAGCTTTCTTT.